These 28 T cell receptor beta chains were all obtained from the same sample, sequenced in a study of OX40 agonist ivuxolimab in advanced cancers. Sequencing used immunoSEQ multiplex PCR; TCRdb keeps in-frame clones, though not all of them. The data show roughly 70,000 clones, with about 82% seen just once and approximately 1.1% held by the top ten. Material: CD4+ or CD8+ T cells sorted from blood, obtained in a trial of the OX40 agonist ivuxolimab. The source is an adult with an advanced solid tumor such as melanoma, head and neck, liver or kidney cancer.

The chain is built from TRBV28 and TRBJ2-2; D is tentatively TRBD1 or TRBD2 (5 bases each). V was shortened by 3 bases and J by 2 bases, with 13 bases between the two germline ends. Germline-derived CDR1 and CDR2 are MDHEN and SYDVKM. This CDR3 is built from 16 residues. The CDR3 sequence: CASSLRPGLNTGELFF. DNA of the CDR3: TGTGCCAGCAGTTTGCGTCCGGGGCTCAACACCGGGGAGCTGTTTTTT.

The V call is TRBV6-5, the J call TRBJ2-5; tentatively, D is TRBD2 (5 bases). V gave up 5 bases and J gave up 5 bases, with 15 bases separating them. The CDR3 extends over 14 amino acids. CDR1 is MNHEY and CDR2 is SVGAGI in the germline V gene. The CDR3 DNA is TGTGCCAGCAGTGCCCAGAGGGTAGGGGAGACCCAGTACTTC. Protein sequence: CASSAQRVGETQYF.

This chain links TRBV11-2 with TRBJ1-3; D gene unclear. Germline V gives CDR1 SGHAT, CDR2 FQNNGV. The CDR3 length is 16 residues. V lost 2 bases to trimming and J lost 4 bases, with 15 bases between them. The CDR3 bases are TGTGCCAGCAGCTTAAGGGCGAGCCTAGGGGGAAACACCATATATTTT. It specifies CASSLRASLGGNTIYF.

J is TRBJ1-2 and V is TRBV6-6; possibly TRBD1 for D (6 bases). The CDR3 loop spans 16 amino acids. V dropped 8 bases and J dropped 2 bases, with 21 bases sitting between them. Germline lookup yields CDR1 MNHNY and CDR2 SVGAGI (reference sequence). The CDR3 coding sequence is TGTGCCAGCCTAGAAATGAGCACAGGGCACAACTATGGCTACACCTTC. Translated, it gives CASLEMSTGHNYGYTF.

This rearrangement joins TRBV5-1 to TRBJ2-5, with a weak D call TRBD2 (5 bases). V lost 4 bases and J 0 bases, leaving 16 bases between the germline ends. This CDR3 has 16 amino acids. CDR1 SGHRS and CDR2 YFSETQ come from the germline V gene. The CDR3 loop reads CASSAGAGINQETQYF. The DNA of the CDR3 is TGCGCCAGCAGCGCAGGCGCCGGGATCAACCAAGAGACCCAGTACTTC.

This rearrangement joins TRBV30 to TRBJ2-3, with D tentatively TRBD2 (5 bases). This CDR3 has 13 residues. Trimming stripped 0 bases from V and 4 bases from J, with 8 bases between. Germline V gene lookup returns CDR1 GTSNPN and CDR2 SVGIG (reference sequence). As DNA, the CDR3 is TGTGCCTGGAGTGTTGAGGGTTCAGATACGCAGTATTTT. Its translation is CAWSVEGSDTQYF.

J is TRBJ1-2 and V is TRBV4-2, with unresolved D. The CDR3 consists of 15 residues. V was cut by 0 bases and J by 4 bases, with 12 bases left in between. From germline, CDR1 is LGHNA and CDR2 YNFKEQ. The CDR3 sequence is CASSQDAASVYGYTF. CDR3 nucleotide sequence: TGTGCCAGCAGCCAAGATGCAGCGTCGGTCTATGGCTACACCTTC.

The chain is built from TRBV5-1 and TRBJ2-2, with unresolved D. The CDR3 spans 16 residues. Trimming removed 0 bases at V and 0 bases at J, with 9 bases between. Germline V gives CDR1 SGHRS, CDR2 YFSETQ. CDR3 coding DNA: TGCGCCAGCAGCTTGGCGCAGGCCGCGAACACCGGGGAGCTGTTTTTT. Its translation is CASSLAQAANTGELFF.

This chain uses TRBV7-8 with TRBJ2-1; 7 bases agree with TRBD2. This CDR3 contains 16 residues. Trimming removed 5 bases from V and 4 bases from J; junction bases left unmatched: 11. Per germline, CDR1 SGHVS and CDR2 FQNEAQ. The chain's CDR3 is CASSQNAGVGYNEQFF. As DNA, the CDR3 is TGTGCCAGCAGCCAAAATGCGGGGGTAGGGTACAATGAGCAGTTCTTC.

This chain joins TRBV29-1 and TRBJ2-2, with TRBD2 matching 7 bases. Trimming at V came to 4 bases and at J to 1 base, leaving 6 bases not matched to a gene. This CDR3 has 15 residues. Germline loops: CDR1 SQVTM, CDR2 ANQGSEA. The CDR3 sequence: CSVGLGGGNTGELFF. CDR3 in DNA: TGCAGCGTTGGATTAGGCGGGGGGAACACCGGGGAGCTGTTTTTT.

This clone was counted between two and nine times. This sample includes further DNA sequences coding for the same CDR3. The chain recombines TRBV7-9 with TRBJ2-3; D not certain. Trimming removed 1 base at V and 2 bases at J, with 7 bases between. The CDR3 runs to 14 residues. Germline CDR1 and CDR2: SEHNR and FQNEAQ (reference sequence). The CDR3 coding sequence is TGTGCCAGCAGCTTAGGTGGGATCACAGATACGCAGTATTTT. Translation gives CASSLGGITDTQYF.

The V gene is TRBV5-1, the J gene TRBJ2-7; TRBD1 matches at 11 bases. Germline loops: CDR1 SGHRS, CDR2 YFSETQ. The CDR3 extends over 16 amino acids. J lost 5 bases, V lost 0 bases, and 7 bases had no gene match. The CDR3 here is CASSLGTGTGGHEQYF. DNA for the CDR3: TGCGCCAGCAGCTTGGGTACCGGGACAGGGGGTCACGAGCAGTACTTC.

The J gene is TRBJ2-7, the V gene TRBV5-6, with 9 bases that match TRBD1. V was clipped by 2 bases and J by 0 bases; unmatched bases: 3. Germline CDR1 reads SGHDT; CDR2 reads YYEEEE. There are 15 residues in the CDR3. CDR3 bases: TGTGCCAGCAGCTTTTGGGACAGGGTCTCCTACGAGCAGTACTTC. Its protein is CASSFWDRVSYEQYF.

The V and J genes are TRBV28 and TRBJ2-2; 9 bases match TRBD1. V lost 6 bases to trimming and J lost 3 bases; unmatched junction nucleotides: 5. The CDR3 runs to 15 residues. CDR1 and CDR2 from the germline V gene are MDHEN and SYDVKM. In DNA, the CDR3 is TGTGCCAGCAGGTCGACAGGGGGGTACACCGGGGAGCTGTTTTTT. Its translation is CASRSTGGYTGELFF.

The gene calls are TRBV6-5 and TRBJ1-2; 9 bases are shared with TRBD1. V trimming: 7 bases; J trimming: 11 bases; junction bases outside the gene matches: 11. The germline gives CDR1 MNHEY, CDR2 SVGAGI. The CDR3 spans 13 residues. The CDR3 protein is CASKGTGHQWYTF. The CDR3 DNA is TGTGCCAGCAAGGGGACAGGGCATCAGTGGTACACCTTC.

The rearrangement joins TRBV19 to TRBJ2-7, with D perhaps matching TRBD2 (5 bases). The CDR3 consists of 15 residues. With 5 bases removed from V and 1 base from J, the gap between germline ends came to 15 bases. In germline, CDR1 is LNHDA, CDR2 SQIVND (reference sequence). The CDR3: CASSLSGRNSYEQYF. Written as DNA, the CDR3 is TGTGCCAGTAGTCTCAGCGGACGAAATTCCTACGAGCAGTACTTC.

The chain employs TRBV6-6 and TRBJ1-1; TRBD1 matches 10 bases. Germline V lookup: CDR1 MNHNY, CDR2 SVGAGI (reference sequence). The J segment lost 12 bases and the V segment lost 2 bases, leaving 6 bases of the junction unmatched. This CDR3 is 13 amino acids long. CDR3 in amino acids: CASSYPQGQGTFF. In DNA form, the CDR3 reads TGTGCCAGCAGTTACCCGCAGGGACAGGGGACTTTCTTT.

V is TRBV6-5 and J is TRBJ2-3, with TRBD2 matching 8 bases. The CDR3 runs 15 residues. Germline V gene data show CDR1 as MNHEY and CDR2 as SVGAGI. Germline trimming cut 5 bases from V and 4 bases from J; bases unmatched to any gene: 8. CDR3 coding DNA: TGTGCCAGCAGTAATCAGCGGGGGCTGTCAGATACGCAGTATTTT. It yields the protein CASSNQRGLSDTQYF.

The genes are TRBV7-6 and TRBJ2-3; 8 bases match TRBD1. The CDR3 is 15 amino acids. J gave up 1 base and V 5 bases, and 5 bases lay outside the gene matches. Germline CDR1 is SGHVS and CDR2 is FNYEAQ. Written as DNA, the CDR3 is TGTGCCAGCAGCCTGAACAGGGGGGGCACAGATACGCAGTATTTT. It yields the protein CASSLNRGGTDTQYF. The full variable domain, completed using reference TRBV7-6 and TRBJ2-3, is GAGVSQSPRYKVTKRGQDVALRCDPISGHVSLYWYRQALGQGPEFLTYFNYEAQQDKSGLPNDRFSAERPEGSISTLTIQRTEQRDSAMYRCASSLNRGGTDTQYFGPGTRLTVL.

The V call is TRBV5-4, the J call TRBJ1-1, with D perhaps TRBD1 (6 bases). Trimming pared 0 bases from V and 3 bases from J, leaving 9 bases between. Germline assignment: CDR1 SGHNT and CDR2 YYREEE (reference sequence). This CDR3 is 14 amino acids long. DNA of the CDR3: TGTGCCAGCAGCTTGGATGCAGGGGACACTGAAGCTTTCTTT. Translated, it gives CASSLDAGDTEAFF.

The chain has TRBV12-2 and TRBJ1-4; no DNA check was done on the table's D call, TRBD1. TRBV12-2 is flagged as a pseudogene. The CDR3 loop spans 15 amino acids. CDR3 sequence reads: CASRLQTGGGEKLFF. In nucleotides, the CDR3 is TGTGCAAGTCGCCTTCAGACAGGGGGGGGTGAAAAACTGTTTTTT.

The CDR3 DNA reads TGTGCCAGCTCACCACCGGGACCTCTAGCCAAAAACATTCAGTACTTC. Amino acid sequence: CASSPPGPLAKNIQYF. The chain is built from TRBV18 and TRBJ2-4; possibly TRBD1 or TRBD2 for D (5 bases each). This CDR3 has 16 amino acids. Germline CDR1 is KGHSH and CDR2 is LQKENI. Trimming removed 0 bases from V and 0 bases from J, with 9 bases in between.

This clone was counted between two and nine times. The chain recombines TRBV6-1 with TRBJ1-5, with D possibly matching TRBD1 (6 bases). CDR3 length: 15 amino acids. The V gene's germline CDR1 is MNHNS and CDR2 SASEGT. The ends were cut back, 0 bases at V and 5 bases at J, with 11 bases in the middle. CDR3 sequence reads: CASSEAQGNYQPQHF. The CDR3 nucleotides read TGTGCCAGCAGTGAAGCGCAGGGGAATTATCAGCCCCAGCATTTT.

This clone was recorded at least ten times. The chain links TRBV2 to TRBJ2-5; TRBD2 aligns across 11 bases. V lost 5 bases, J lost 2 bases, and 1 base stayed unmatched. Germline CDR1 reads SNHLY; CDR2 reads FYNNEI. The CDR3 is made up of 14 amino acids. The CDR3 DNA follows: TGTGCCAGCAGTCTAGCGGGGGGTCAAGAGACCCAGTACTTC. Its protein product is CASSLAGGQETQYF.

The chain couples TRBV29-1 to TRBJ1-2, with unresolved D. From germline, CDR1 is SQVTM and CDR2 ANQGSEA. The V end lost 1 base, the J end lost 1 base, and 13 bases lay between the germline ends. CDR3 size: 15 residues. Here the CDR3 reads CSVEGGIGSNYGYTF. The CDR3 DNA sequence: TGCAGCGTTGAAGGCGGAATCGGGAGTAACTATGGCTACACCTTC. Full variable domain (rest looked up from reference TRBV29-1 and TRBJ1-2): SAVISQKPSRDICQRGTSLTIQCQVDSQVTMMFWYRQQPGQSLTLIATANQGSEATYESGFVIDKFPISRPNLTFSTLTVSNMSPEDSSIYLCSVEGGIGSNYGYTFGSGTRLTVV.

This rearrangement joins TRBV28 to TRBJ1-6, with D perhaps TRBD1 (6 bases). CDR1 MDHEN and CDR2 SYDVKM come from the germline V gene. Trimming left V 5 bases short and J 8 bases short, with 19 bases between. The CDR3 extends over 16 amino acids. In DNA, the CDR3 is TGTGCCAGCAGTGGGCACAGGGCTGGGTGGGATTCACCCCTCCACTTT. This translates into CASSGHRAGWDSPLHF. The variable domain in full, completed from reference TRBV28 and TRBJ1-6, reads DVKVTQSSRYLVKRTGEKVFLECVQDMDHENMFWYRQDPGLGLRLIYFSYDVKMKEKGDIPEGYSVSREKKERFSLILESASTNQTSMYLCASSGHRAGWDSPLHFGNGTRLTVT.

V gene TRBV5-6 combines with J gene TRBJ2-5; D call uncertain. The CDR3 spans 15 residues. Germline V gene data show CDR1 as SGHDT and CDR2 as YYEEEE. V was trimmed by 4 bases and J by 2 bases, leaving 15 bases between them. In DNA form, the CDR3 reads TGTGCCAGCAGCCAGATGGTTCAGGTTCAAGAGACCCAGTACTTC. It is translated as CASSQMVQVQETQYF.

The CDR3 loop reads CASSPTSNQPQHF. CDR3 in DNA: TGTGCCAGCTCACCCACCAGCAATCAGCCCCAGCATTTT. The chain recombines TRBV18 with TRBJ1-5, with unresolved D. V shed 3 bases and J shed 1 base, with 4 bases lying between them. The CDR3 has 13 amino acids. Germline V gene data show CDR1 as KGHSH and CDR2 as LQKENI.